A single sample is the source of the 9 T cell receptor beta chains below, sequenced in a study of Graves' ophthalmopathy and Graves' hyperthyroidism. Investigators amplified TCR beta CDR3 regions from RNA transcripts. Amplification began with first-round RT-PCR using HTBI primers, then second-round multiplex PCR was performed. TCRdb re-derived calls from the multiplex PCR reads in MiXCR, one entry per CDR3 protein. The data contain more than 300,000 distinct CDR3 sequences, roughly 17% of them seen just once; the ten biggest clones take up 2% to 3%. The sample was peripheral blood. The source of these receptors is an adult woman with stable Graves' hyperthyroidism.

As to this clonotype: A much larger clone lies one base from this, so it may be a read error. Here the CDR3 omits its conserved ending phenylalanine or tryptophan, so a read error is the likely source. The genes are TRBV6-1 and TRBJ2-2, with TRBD1 identical over 7 bases. V shed 3 bases, J shed 5 bases, and the junction held 12 bases outside the gene matches. Looked up from germline, CDR1 is MNHNS and CDR2 is SASEGT. The CDR3 is 17 residues long. In nucleotides, the CDR3 is TGTGCCAGCAGTGAGGACAGGCCAGGGGATCGGACCGGGGAGCTGTTTTTG. It yields the protein CASSEDRPGDRTGELFL.

As concerns this clonotype: The conserved final phenylalanine or tryptophan is absent from the CDR3, which likely points to a read error. J is TRBJ2-2 and V is TRBV11-2; 10 bases map to TRBD2. The CDR3 totals 19 residues. With V trimmed by 5 bases and J by 1 base, 13 bases remained unmatched. Germline CDR1 is SGHAT and CDR2 is FQNNGV. CDR3: CASSRRRTSGRLNTGELFL. The CDR3 nucleotides read TGTGCCAGCAGCCGCCGCCGGACTAGCGGAAGGTTGAACACCGGGGAGCTGTTTTTG.

This clonotype was seen a handful of times. The genes are TRBV25-1 and TRBJ1-2; no definite D call. The CDR3 contains 12 residues. Germline CDR1 MGHDK, CDR2 SYGVNS. The V end lost 4 bases, the J end lost 7 bases, and 10 bases lay between the germline ends. CDR3 sequence: CASSGSFGGYTF. The CDR3 bases are TGTGCCAGCAGTGGATCTTTCGGTGGCTACACCTTC.

The chain recombines TRBV20-1 with TRBJ1-5; D possibly corresponds to TRBD1 (6 bases). The V end lost 0 bases, the J end lost 6 bases, and 12 bases lay between the germline ends. The CDR3 has 14 amino acids. The germline gives CDR1 DFQATT, CDR2 SNEGSKA (reference sequence). DNA for the CDR3: TGCAGTGCTAGAGACAGGGGCGGGCGTCAGCCCCAGCATTTT. This translates into CSARDRGGRQPQHF.

In this sample, this clonotype turned up many times. The chain combines TRBV11-1 with TRBJ1-1, with unresolved D. V was trimmed by 5 bases and J by 1 base, leaving 11 bases between them. The CDR3 totals 14 residues. Germline CDR1 reads SGHAT; CDR2 reads FQDESV (reference sequence). CDR3 protein: CASSPFRGNTEAFF. The CDR3 nucleotides are TGTGCCAGCAGCCCTTTCCGAGGGAACACTGAAGCTTTCTTT. The full variable domain, in which reference TRBV11-1 and TRBJ1-1 provide the parts outside the CDR3, is EAEVAQSPRYKITEKSQAVAFWCDPISGHATLYWYRQILGQGPELLVQFQDESVVDDSQLPKDRFSAERLKGVDSTLKIQPAELGDSAMYLCASSPFRGNTEAFFGQGTRLTVV.

V usage is TRBV19 and J usage is TRBJ2-7; 12 nucleotides agree with TRBD1. Trimming removed 4 bases from V and 2 bases from J; junction bases left unmatched: 6. In germline, CDR1 is LNHDA, CDR2 SQIVND (reference sequence). The CDR3 spans 16 residues. The CDR3 is CASSNAGTGGAYEQYF. As DNA, the CDR3 is TGTGCCAGTAGTAACGCCGGGACAGGGGGCGCCTACGAGCAGTACTTC.

Comment on this clonotype: This may be a read error: a much more frequent sequence differs by one nucleotide. This chain uses TRBV28 with TRBJ2-7; the match to TRBD2 covers 11 bases. J gave up 1 base and V 5 bases, and 4 bases lay outside the gene matches. Germline CDR1 reads MDHEN; CDR2 reads SYDVKM. The length of the CDR3 is 15 residues. Here the CDR3 reads CASSLAGGTSYEQYF. The CDR3 DNA reads as TGTGCCAGCAGTCTAGCGGGAGGTACATCCTACGAGCAGTACTTC.

This clonotype showed up just a few times. This chain joins TRBV6-1 and TRBJ2-5; maybe TRBD2 (6 bases). This CDR3 has 15 residues. From germline, CDR1 is MNHNS and CDR2 SASEGT. With 5 bases removed from V and 4 bases from J, the gap between germline ends came to 17 bases. The CDR3: CASSRRGGGVETQYF. CDR3 nucleotides: TGTGCCAGCAGTCGAAGGGGTGGCGGGGTAGAGACCCAGTACTTC.

This clonotype was found many times. The V gene is TRBV7-9, the J gene TRBJ2-5, with no clear D. The germline gives CDR1 SEHNR, CDR2 FQNEAQ (reference sequence). Trimming removed 3 bases at V and 9 bases at J, with 11 bases between. This CDR3 region has 12 residues. The CDR3 protein is CASSLAPVPQYF. CDR3 DNA sequence: TGTGCCAGCAGCTTGGCACCCGTACCCCAGTACTTC. The entire variable domain, with the rest obtained from reference TRBV7-9 and TRBJ2-5, is as follows: DTGVSQNPRHKITKRGQNVTFRCDPISEHNRLYWYRQTLGQGPEFLTYFQNEAQLEKSRLLSDRFSAERPKGSFSTLEIQRTEQGDSAMYLCASSLAPVPQYFGPGTRLLVL.